Each of the 32 T cell receptor beta chains below was sequenced from the same sample in a study of blood T cell repertoires in COVID-19. TCRdb's table, derived via immunoSEQ multiplex PCR, lists solely in-frame clones and lacks some. The sample consists of some 290,000 clones, roughly 89% of them appearing once. Specimen: peripheral blood. Source of these receptors: a young woman with COVID-19, enrolled during active disease.

This chain links TRBV6-5 with TRBJ2-1; D is perhaps TRBD1 (6 bases). Trimming cost V 6 bases and J 7 bases, with 16 bases left between them. The CDR3 loop spans 14 amino acids. Looked up from germline, CDR1 is MNHEY and CDR2 is SVGAGI. The CDR3 region is CASSVNPGANEQFF. The CDR3 coding sequence is TGTGCCAGCAGCGTAAATCCAGGGGCAAATGAGCAGTTCTTC.

The chain employs TRBV27 and TRBJ2-7; the match to TRBD1 covers 7 bases. Trimming at V came to 8 bases and at J to 3 bases, leaving 13 bases not matched to a gene. The V gene's germline CDR1 is MNHEY and CDR2 SMNVEV (reference sequence). The CDR3 has 15 residues. DNA of the CDR3: TGTGCCAGCCAGCGACAGGGTAGTAGTCTCTACGAGCAGTACTTC. Its protein is CASQRQGSSLYEQYF.

CDR3 region: CASSGTGPHYGYTF. CDR3 coding DNA: TGTGCCAGCAGCGGGACAGGGCCCCACTATGGCTACACCTTC. This chain uses TRBV9 with TRBJ1-2; 8 nucleotides agree with TRBD1. V was clipped by 3 bases and J by 3 bases; unmatched bases: 4. The CDR3 runs 14 residues. CDR1 and CDR2 from the germline V gene are SGDLS and YYNGEE.

The V and J genes are TRBV21-1 and TRBJ2-3; the table's TRBD1 call for D was not verified on the DNA. TRBV21-1 is a listed pseudogene. CDR3 length: 14 residues. This CDR3 is CASIGQKVSDTQYF. The CDR3 DNA sequence: TGTGCCAGCATTGGACAGAAGGTCTCAGATACGCAGTATTTT.

The chain couples TRBV5-1 to TRBJ2-1; 8 nucleotides line up with TRBD1. The CDR3 has 14 residues. CDR1 SGHRS and CDR2 YFSETQ come from the germline V gene. After removal of 7 bases from V and 6 bases from J, the junction contained 9 bases not matched to a gene. The DNA of the CDR3 is TGCGCCAGCCGCGGACAGGGCATGGGCAATGAGCAGTTCTTC. Translated, it gives CASRGQGMGNEQFF.

This sequence joins TRBV5-1 and TRBJ2-1; D is uncertain. In germline, CDR1 is SGHRS, CDR2 YFSETQ. The CDR3 is 13 residues long. The ends were cut back, 0 bases at V and 5 bases at J, with 6 bases in the middle. CDR3 region: CASSLGAHNEQFF. The CDR3 nucleotides are TGCGCCAGCAGCTTGGGGGCCCACAATGAGCAGTTCTTC.

The V and J genes are TRBV5-1 and TRBJ1-3; D gene ambiguous. This CDR3 is 15 amino acids long. V was cut by 3 bases and J by 4 bases, with 14 bases left in between. Germline V gene sequence: CDR1 SGHRS, CDR2 YFSETQ. The CDR3 DNA is TGCGCCAGCAGCTACGACGGGAGGGCAGGAAACACCATATATTTT. Its protein product is CASSYDGRAGNTIYF. Full variable domain (rest looked up from reference TRBV5-1 and TRBJ1-3): KAGVTQTPRYLIKTRGQQVTLSCSPISGHRSVSWYQQTPGQGLQFLFEYFSETQRNKGNFPGRFSGRQFSNSRSEMNVSTLELGDSALYLCASSYDGRAGNTIYFGEGSWLTVV.

This chain joins TRBV29-1 and TRBJ1-5, with D uncertain. V was shortened by 3 bases and J by 0 bases, with 9 bases between the two germline ends. This CDR3 has 14 residues. In germline, CDR1 is SQVTM, CDR2 ANQGSEA. The CDR3 nucleotides are TGCAGCGTTGACGTAGGCGGTAGCAATCAGCCCCAGCATTTT. This codes for CSVDVGGSNQPQHF.

This clone was seen just once. The chain has TRBV5-4 and TRBJ1-5; D might be TRBD1 (5 bases). CDR1 and CDR2 from the germline V gene are SGHNT and YYREEE (reference sequence). V lost 0 bases and J 4 bases, leaving 11 bases between the germline ends. The CDR3 is made up of 15 amino acids. CDR3 sequence reads: CASSLGVGGNQPQHF. CDR3 bases: TGTGCCAGCAGCTTGGGGGTGGGGGGGAATCAGCCCCAGCATTTT. The whole variable domain, remainder taken from reference TRBV5-4 and TRBJ1-5, is ETGVTQSPTHLIKTRGQQVTLRCSSQSGHNTVSWYQQALGQGPQFIFQYYREEENGRGNFPPRFSGLQFPNYSSELNVNALELDDSALYLCASSLGVGGNQPQHFGDGTRLSIL.

The gene calls are TRBV19 and TRBJ1-1, with TRBD1 as a possible D gene (5 bases). The V end lost 4 bases, the J end lost 4 bases, and 10 bases lay between the germline ends. Per germline, CDR1 LNHDA and CDR2 SQIVND (reference sequence). The CDR3 sequence is 13 residues long. The CDR3 loop is CASSSGATTEAFF. CDR3 coding DNA: TGTGCCAGTAGTAGTGGGGCTACCACTGAAGCTTTCTTT.

This clone appeared a single time. The chain combines TRBV6-5 with TRBJ2-5; 8 bases match TRBD1. Germline trimming cut 5 bases from V and 5 bases from J; bases unmatched to any gene: 7. The CDR3 runs to 14 residues. Germline V gene sequence: CDR1 MNHEY, CDR2 SVGAGI. The CDR3: CASSPRTGRETQYF. As DNA, the CDR3 is TGTGCCAGCAGTCCACGGACAGGGAGGGAGACCCAGTACTTC.

The chain uses TRBV11-2 and TRBJ1-2; the D is unclear. Germline-derived CDR1 and CDR2 are SGHAT and FQNNGV. V lost 6 bases and J 3 bases, leaving 20 bases between the germline ends. The CDR3 length is 16 residues. For the CDR3, the DNA is TGTGCCAGCAGTCTACTAGGTCCCTTTAGGGACTATGGCTACACCTTC. It translates to CASSLLGPFRDYGYTF.

V is TRBV27 and J is TRBJ2-3, with 9 bases lining up with TRBD1. The CDR3 is 16 residues long. The germline gives CDR1 MNHEY, CDR2 SMNVEV (reference sequence). V was clipped by 2 bases and J by 4 bases; unmatched bases: 7. The DNA of the CDR3 is TGTGCCAGCAGTTTAATCCAGAGACAGGGGGCAGATACGCAGTATTTT. This translates into CASSLIQRQGADTQYF.

The chain links TRBV5-1 to TRBJ2-7; D gene uncertain. V gave up 2 bases and J gave up 2 bases, with 8 bases separating them. The CDR3 totals 13 residues. The germline V gene encodes CDR1 SGHRS and CDR2 YFSETQ. CDR3 sequence: CASSFGPPYEQYF. The CDR3 nucleotides read TGCGCCAGCAGCTTCGGTCCTCCCTACGAGCAGTACTTC.

The chain carries TRBV9 and TRBJ2-3; D remains unclear. This CDR3 spans 14 amino acids. Trimming stripped 2 bases from V and 2 bases from J, with 9 bases between. Germline CDR1 and CDR2: SGDLS and YYNGEE. The CDR3 region has the DNA TGTGCCAGCAGCGTTCAGATATTCACAGATACGCAGTATTTT. This sequence encodes CASSVQIFTDTQYF.

The chain has TRBV3-1 (or the pseudogene TRBV3-2) and TRBJ2-7, with D possibly TRBD1 on 7 matching bases. Germline CDR1 LGHDT, CDR2 YNNKEL (reference sequence). The CDR3 runs to 15 residues. The V end was cut by 4 bases, the J end by 6 bases, with 19 bases between. Here the CDR3 DNA reads TGTGCCAGCAGCCCGGGGGACAGTTTGCTCGGCGAGCAGTACTTC. This gives the protein CASSPGDSLLGEQYF.

V is TRBV4-2 and J is TRBJ2-7; TRBD2 might be the D (6 bases). CDR1 is LGHNA and CDR2 is YNFKEQ in the germline V gene. The germline V and J ends were trimmed by 0 bases and 7 bases, with 7 bases remaining between them. The CDR3 spans 12 residues. The CDR3 region has the DNA TGTGCCAGCAGCCAAGATGGGGGGGAGCAGTACTTC. As protein: CASSQDGGEQYF.

CDR3 DNA sequence: TGTGCCACCAGCAGAGATCCAGGAGGGGGCTACACCTTC. Translating it yields CATSRDPGGGYTF. The J gene is TRBJ1-2, the V gene TRBV15; D is uncertain. The CDR3 contains 13 residues. The germline CDR1 and CDR2 sequences are LNHNV and YYDKDF (reference sequence). The germline V and J ends were trimmed by 0 bases and 8 bases, with 10 bases remaining between them.

The chain combines TRBV28 with TRBJ2-7; D perhaps matches TRBD1 (6 bases). The CDR3 runs 15 residues. V lost 2 bases, J lost 7 bases, and 18 bases lay in between. Germline values: CDR1 MDHEN, CDR2 SYDVKM. CDR3 sequence (DNA): TGTGCCAGCAGTTTAGCAGGGGCGAGGTCTTCAGAGCAGTACTTC. Translating gives CASSLAGARSSEQYF.

V and J are TRBV29-1 and TRBJ1-4, with TRBD1 matching over 8 bases. Germline CDR1 SQVTM, CDR2 ANQGSEA. With V trimmed by 0 bases and J by 6 bases, 3 bases remained unmatched. The CDR3 loop spans 14 amino acids. The CDR3 region is CSVEDTGGYEKLFF. The CDR3 nucleotides are TGCAGCGTTGAAGACACAGGGGGATATGAAAAACTGTTTTTT.

V and J are TRBV7-9 and TRBJ1-2, with 8 bases matching TRBD1. Trimming at V came to 6 bases and at J to 6 bases, leaving 9 bases not matched to a gene. CDR1 and CDR2 (germline): SEHNR, FQNEAQ (reference sequence). This CDR3 region has 14 residues. The CDR3 spells CASSQGTGGDGYTF. The DNA for the CDR3 is TGTGCCAGCAGTCAGGGTACAGGGGGTGATGGCTACACCTTC.

The CDR3 here is CASSLMGRKNEKLFF. DNA for the CDR3: TGTGCCAGCAGCTTGATGGGCAGGAAAAATGAAAAACTGTTTTTT. V usage is TRBV5-8 and J usage is TRBJ1-4; D gene uncertain. Germline loops: CDR1 SGHTS, CDR2 YDEGEE. This CDR3 has 15 residues. Trimming removed 1 base at V and 5 bases at J, with 12 bases between.

V is TRBV7-2 and J is TRBJ2-7, with TRBD1 identical over 7 bases. The CDR3 consists of 13 residues. Trimming removed 5 bases from V and 4 bases from J; junction bases left unmatched: 5. Germline values: CDR1 SGHTA, CDR2 FQGNSA. The CDR3 here is CASSRDSKYEQYF. CDR3 sequence (DNA): TGTGCCAGCAGCCGGGACAGCAAATACGAGCAGTACTTC.

The rearrangement uses TRBV30 and TRBJ2-5; 7 bases align to TRBD1. Unmatched junction bases numbered 7, after V lost 1 base and J lost 5 bases. The CDR3 totals 14 residues. From germline, CDR1 is GTSNPN and CDR2 SVGIG (reference sequence). CDR3 DNA: TGTGCCTGGAGTGGAGGACAGGCTCGGGAGACCCAGTACTTC. This translates into CAWSGGQARETQYF.

This chain connects TRBV28 to TRBJ2-1; 11 nucleotides line up with TRBD1. Germline CDR1 MDHEN, CDR2 SYDVKM. The junction had 17 bases not matched to a gene; V was cut back by 6 bases and J by 7 bases. The CDR3 has 18 amino acids. CDR3 nucleotide sequence: TGTGCCAGCAGCTTTTTCGCCCTAGGACAGGGGGCCGCGAATGAGCAGTTCTTC. Translated, it gives CASSFFALGQGAANEQFF.

The chain uses TRBV7-9 and TRBJ2-2, with a tentative D call TRBD2 (6 bases). The germline CDR1 and CDR2 sequences are SEHNR and FQNEAQ (reference sequence). The length of the CDR3 is 12 residues. V dropped 11 bases and J dropped 4 bases, with 11 bases sitting between them. CDR3 amino acids: CAGTGVTGELFF. CDR3 DNA: TGTGCCGGGACGGGAGTCACCGGGGAGCTGTTTTTT.

The chain joins TRBV4-1 to TRBJ2-6; 7 nucleotides align to TRBD2. V trimming: 0 bases; J trimming: 0 bases; junction bases outside the gene matches: 8. The CDR3 covers 19 residues. Looked up from germline, CDR1 is MGHRA and CDR2 is YSYEKL. The CDR3 protein is CASSQDLASGSSGANVLTF. DNA of the CDR3: TGCGCCAGCAGCCAAGATCTTGCTAGCGGAAGCTCTGGGGCCAACGTCCTGACTTTC.

The V and J genes are TRBV19 and TRBJ1-5; perhaps TRBD1 as D (6 bases). CDR3 size: 16 residues. The germline gives CDR1 LNHDA, CDR2 SQIVND (reference sequence). V dropped 5 bases and J dropped 3 bases, with 17 bases sitting between them. The CDR3 nucleotides are TGTGCCAGTAGTCCCTCAGGGGTACAGTTCAATCAGCCCCAGCATTTT. Its protein is CASSPSGVQFNQPQHF.

The chain couples TRBV5-8 to TRBJ2-7, with a weak D call TRBD2 (5 bases). The CDR3 spans 14 residues. Trimming pared 3 bases from V and 0 bases from J, leaving 10 bases between. Germline V CDR1 and CDR2: SGHTS, YDEGEE. CDR3 loop: CASSWTGFSYEQYF. CDR3 sequence (DNA): TGTGCCAGCAGCTGGACTGGCTTCTCCTACGAGCAGTACTTC.

V gene TRBV3-1 (or the pseudogene TRBV3-2) combines with J gene TRBJ2-1, with 11 bases that match TRBD2. Trimming removed 3 bases from V and 1 base from J; junction bases left unmatched: 8. CDR1 and CDR2 from the germline V gene are LGHDT and YNNKEL (reference sequence). The CDR3 has 18 residues. CDR3 coding DNA: TGTGCCAGCAGCCACCTCAGGGCTAGCGGGGGGTCCTACAATGAGCAGTTCTTC. Translating gives CASSHLRASGGSYNEQFF.

This rearrangement joins TRBV3-1 (or the pseudogene TRBV3-2) to TRBJ1-1, with TRBD1 identical over 8 bases. This CDR3 is built from 14 residues. In germline, CDR1 is LGHDT, CDR2 YNNKEL (reference sequence). Trimming at V came to 8 bases and at J to 0 bases, leaving 5 bases not matched to a gene. CDR3 in DNA: TGTGCCAGCGGGACAGGCCGTATGAACACTGAAGCTTTCTTT. It encodes CASGTGRMNTEAFF.

The chain combines TRBV27 with TRBJ2-1; 12 bases match TRBD2. V lost 1 base, J lost 5 bases, and 9 bases stayed unmatched. This CDR3 has 18 amino acids. CDR1 and CDR2 (germline): MNHEY, SMNVEV (reference sequence). The CDR3: CASSLYLLAGGRDNEQFF. DNA of the CDR3: TGTGCCAGCAGTTTATATTTACTAGCGGGGGGAAGAGACAATGAGCAGTTCTTC.